Sequencing of this T cell receptor beta chain was carried out in a study of PD-L1 blockade in urothelial cancer. Looking at the study overall: From about 2014, patients received atezolizumab, given as 1,200 mg intravenously every 3 weeks.

Time point meaning: peripheral blood 6 weeks after treatment start. Each patient gave between 1 and 8 samples, pretreatment and on-treatment. Trimming cost V 4 bases and J 4 bases; bases outside gene matches: 2. This CDR3 has 14 amino acids. Germline V lookup: CDR1 MNHEY, CDR2 SVGAGI. The table came from immunoSEQ multiplex PCR; TCRdb's copy has only in-frame clones and leaves some out. The data hold about 45,000 clones, with roughly 85% observed a single time. This clonotype was obtained from a man aged 60-69 years with urothelial cancer. This material consisted of PBMCs, taken around atezolizumab (anti-PD-L1) treatment. The V call is TRBV6-5, the J call TRBJ1-5; 9 bases line up with TRBD1. CDR3 coding DNA: TGTGCCAGCAGTTCGACAGGGGGGAATCAGCCCCAGCATTTT. This codes for CASSSTGGNQPQHF.